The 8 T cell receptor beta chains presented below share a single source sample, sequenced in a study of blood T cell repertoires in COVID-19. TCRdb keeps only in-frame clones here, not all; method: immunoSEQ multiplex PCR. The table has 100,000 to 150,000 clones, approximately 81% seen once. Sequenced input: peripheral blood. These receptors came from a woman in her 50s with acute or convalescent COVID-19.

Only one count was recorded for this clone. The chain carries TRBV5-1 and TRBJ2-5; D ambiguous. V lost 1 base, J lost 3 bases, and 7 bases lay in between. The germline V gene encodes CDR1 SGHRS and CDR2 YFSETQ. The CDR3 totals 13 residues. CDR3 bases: TGCGCCAGCAGCTTGACAGTGAAAGAGACCCAGTACTTC. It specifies CASSLTVKETQYF. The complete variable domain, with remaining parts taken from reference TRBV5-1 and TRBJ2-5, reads KAGVTQTPRYLIKTRGQQVTLSCSPISGHRSVSWYQQTPGQGLQFLFEYFSETQRNKGNFPGRFSGRQFSNSRSEMNVSTLELGDSALYLCASSLTVKETQYFGPGTRLLVL.

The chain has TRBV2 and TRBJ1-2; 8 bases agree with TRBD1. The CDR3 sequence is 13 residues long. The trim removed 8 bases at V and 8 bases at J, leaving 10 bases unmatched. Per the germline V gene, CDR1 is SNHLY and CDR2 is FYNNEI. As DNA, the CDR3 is TGTGCCAGCCGAAGCCAGGGGGCCCTGGGCTACACCTTC. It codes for CASRSQGALGYTF. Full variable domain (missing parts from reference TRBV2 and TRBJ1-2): EPEVTQTPSHQVTQMGQEVILRCVPISNHLYFYWYRQILGQKVEFLVSFYNNEISEKSEIFDDQFSVERPDGSNFTLKIRSTKLEDSAMYFCASRSQGALGYTFGSGTRLTVV.

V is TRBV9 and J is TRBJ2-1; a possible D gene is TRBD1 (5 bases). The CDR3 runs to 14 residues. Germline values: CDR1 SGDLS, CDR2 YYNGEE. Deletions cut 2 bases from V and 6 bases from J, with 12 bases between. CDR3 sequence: CASSVDRTGNEQFF. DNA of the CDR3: TGTGCCAGCAGCGTTGACCGCACAGGCAATGAGCAGTTCTTC.

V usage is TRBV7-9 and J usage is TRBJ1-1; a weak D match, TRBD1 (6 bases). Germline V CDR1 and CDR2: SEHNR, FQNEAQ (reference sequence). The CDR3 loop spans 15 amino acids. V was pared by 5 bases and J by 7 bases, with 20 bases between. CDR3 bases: TGTGCCAGCAGCCAAATGGACAGATTGGACAATGAAGCTTTCTTT. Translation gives CASSQMDRLDNEAFF.

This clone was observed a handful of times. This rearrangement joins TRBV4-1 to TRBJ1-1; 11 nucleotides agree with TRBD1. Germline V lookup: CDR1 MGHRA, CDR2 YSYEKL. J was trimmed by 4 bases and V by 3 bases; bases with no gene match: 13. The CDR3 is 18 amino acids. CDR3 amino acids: CASSQILLTGTGGTEAFF. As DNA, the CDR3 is TGCGCCAGCAGCCAGATCCTATTGACCGGGACAGGGGGCACTGAAGCTTTCTTT.

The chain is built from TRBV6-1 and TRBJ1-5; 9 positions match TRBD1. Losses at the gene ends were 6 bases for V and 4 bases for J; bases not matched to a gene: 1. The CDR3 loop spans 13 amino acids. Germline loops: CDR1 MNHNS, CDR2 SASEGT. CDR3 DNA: TGTGCCAGCAGGGGACAGGGAAATCAGCCCCAGCATTTT. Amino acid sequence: CASRGQGNQPQHF.

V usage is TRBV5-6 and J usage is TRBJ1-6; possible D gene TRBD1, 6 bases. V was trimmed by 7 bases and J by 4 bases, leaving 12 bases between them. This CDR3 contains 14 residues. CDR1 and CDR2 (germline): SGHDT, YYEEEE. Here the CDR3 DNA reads TGTGCCAGCCGCCGCAGGGGATATAATTCACCCCTCCACTTT. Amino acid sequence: CASRRRGYNSPLHF. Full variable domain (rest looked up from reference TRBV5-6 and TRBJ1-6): DAGVTQSPTHLIKTRGQQVTLRCSPKSGHDTVSWYQQALGQGPQFIFQYYEEEERQRGNFPDRFSGHQFPNYSSELNVNALLLGDSALYLCASRRRGYNSPLHFGNGTRLTVT.

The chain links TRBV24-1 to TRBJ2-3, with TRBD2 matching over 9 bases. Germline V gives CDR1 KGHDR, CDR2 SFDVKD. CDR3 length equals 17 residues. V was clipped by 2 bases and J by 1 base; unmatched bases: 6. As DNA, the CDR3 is TGTGCCACCAGTGATTCATTGCCTAGCGGGGGCACAGATACGCAGTATTTT. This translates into CATSDSLPSGGTDTQYF.